These T cell receptor beta chains were read from a single sample in a study of blood T cell repertoires in COVID-19. TCRdb's copy holds only in-frame clones and misses some; the assay was immunoSEQ multiplex PCR. The sample has about 140,000 clones; 80% to 85% are singletons. Sequencing used peripheral blood. The origin of the receptors is a woman of 80 years or more with acute or convalescent COVID-19. The CDR3 runs from the conserved cysteine through the conserved F or W. D genes are given only for firm matches. Not every row has a clone size; where given, it reads once, few, many or a size class.

.,TRBD2,TRBV27,TRBJ2-2,TGTGCCAGCAAGCCCCTAGCGGGAGGGCAGGCCGGGGAGCTGTTTTTT,CASKPLAGGQAGELFF
.,TRBD2,TRBV4-2,TRBJ2-7,TGTGCCAGCAGCCAAGGACTAGCGGGGGGGGCCCCCTACGAGCAGTACTTC,CASSQGLAGGAPYEQYF
.,TRBD1,TRBV5-4,TRBJ2-5,TGTGCCAGCAGCTTCTGGACAGGGCAGGGACAAGAGACCCAGTACTTC,CASSFWTGQGQETQYF
.,TRBD1,TRBV7-8,TRBJ2-7,TGTGCCAGCAGCCCGCGGACAGGTCGGCGGGACGAGCAGTACTTC,CASSPRTGRRDEQYF
once,TRBD2,TRBV7-3,TRBJ2-1,TGTGCCAGCAGCTCAACTAGCGGGGGGCCGGATGAGCAGTTCTTC,CASSSTSGGPDEQFF
.,TRBD1,TRBV5-4,TRBJ1-2,TGTGCCAGCAGCCATTCCGGACAGGGAGGCTATGGCTACACCTTC,CASSHSGQGGYGYTF
few,.,TRBV15,TRBJ2-1,TGTGCCACCAGCAGAGGGAGCGGTGACAATGAGCAGTTCTTC,CATSRGSGDNEQFF
once,.,TRBV21-1,TRBJ2-7,TGTGCCAGCAGCAAAAAAGGGGACATAGTGAGCTCCTACGAGCAGTACTTC,CASSKKGDIVSSYEQYF
.,.,TRBV29-1,TRBJ2-7,TGCAGCGCGGGCTTCGGCGGAGACGAGCAGTACTTC,CSAGFGGDEQYF
.,.,TRBV4-1,TRBJ2-7,TGCGCCAGCAGCCAAGATCTTTTTGGAAGGGGTCTCTCCTACGAGCAGTACTTC,CASSQDLFGRGLSYEQYF
.,.,TRBV7-9,TRBJ1-2,TGTGCCAGCAGCTTAGAAGTCCAGGGGAATAACTATGGCTACACCTTC,CASSLEVQGNNYGYTF
.,.,TRBV27,TRBJ1-2,TGTGCCAGCAGTTTAAGTCGGTTCCACCCCTATGGCTACACCTTC,CASSLSRFHPYGYTF
.,.,TRBV7-2,TRBJ2-1,TGTGCCAGCAGCCCAGCCCCTTGGACAGCCTACCTCAGTGAGCAGTTCTTC,CASSPAPWTAYLSEQFF
.,.,TRBV19,TRBJ2-3,TGTGCCAGTAGTCCCTGGCGGGACTGGGGGAGTACAGATACGCAGTATTTT,CASSPWRDWGSTDTQYF
once,TRBD1,TRBV5-5,TRBJ1-3,TGTGCCAGCAACTACCAGGGGGCGGCGGGAAACACCATATATTTT,CASNYQGAAGNTIYF
few,.,TRBV4-1,TRBJ1-6,TGCGCCAGCAGCCAAGAATGGGCAGGGGTAATGTCCTATAATTCACCCCTCCACTTT,CASSQEWAGVMSYNSPLHF
.,TRBD2,TRBV27,TRBJ2-7,TGTGCCAGCAGCCATGGGCTAGCGGGACGCGAGCAGTACTTC,CASSHGLAGREQYF
.,.,TRBV15,TRBJ1-4,TGTGCCACCAGCAGAGACAGGGCGGCGGGAGAAAAACTGTTTTTT,CATSRDRAAGEKLFF
.,TRBD2,TRBV5-1,TRBJ2-7,TGCGCCAGCAGCGGGAGGACGGGGGAGGGCGAGCAGTACTTC,CASSGRTGEGEQYF
once,TRBD1,TRBV19,TRBJ2-7,TGTGCCAGTAGTATTCGGGACAGGGGCTACGAGCAGTACTTC,CASSIRDRGYEQYF
.,.,TRBV20-1,TRBJ1-5,TGCAGTGCTAGTAGGGACATCAATCAGCCCCAGCATTTT,CSASRDINQPQHF
.,TRBD2,TRBV28,TRBJ2-1,TGTGCCAGCAGTTTACTTGGACTAGCGGACCCTACAGTGAATGAGCAGTTCTTC,CASSLLGLADPTVNEQFF
.,.,TRBV2,TRBJ2-3,TGTGCCAGCAGCGGAGGACGGACCAAGCTGGATACGCAGTATTTT,CASSGGRTKLDTQYF
.,.,TRBV11-2,TRBJ2-1,TGTGCCAGCAGCTTAGATTCCCGGAGCTCCTACAATGAGCAGTTCTTC,CASSLDSRSSYNEQFF
.,TRBD1,TRBV14,TRBJ1-2,TGTGCCAGCAGCCGGACTTCGACAGGGGGCCCGTTAGTGTATGGCTACACCTTC,CASSRTSTGGPLVYGYTF
.,.,TRBV12-3/TRBV12-4,TRBJ1-2,TGTGCCAGCAGTTTTGGGGCAGGTGGCTACACCTTC,CASSFGAGGYTF
.,.,TRBV11-2,TRBJ2-5,TGTGCCAGCAGACAACCAGGGGGGAAAGAGACCCAGTACTTC,CASRQPGGKETQYF
.,.,TRBV28,TRBJ2-7,TGTGCCAGCAGTTCAACCCCGACAGGCTCCTACGAGCAGTACTTC,CASSSTPTGSYEQYF
.,.,TRBV5-6,TRBJ1-3,TGTGCCAGCAGCGCGGACATTACTGGAAACACCATATATTTT,CASSADITGNTIYF
.,TRBD2,TRBV12-3/TRBV12-4,TRBJ2-5,TGTGCCAGCAGTTTGTGGGGGGGAGAGACCCAGTACTTC,CASSLWGGETQYF
.,TRBD1,TRBV6-6,TRBJ2-5,TGTGCCAGCAGCACCGGGACAGGGATCAGGGCCGAGACCCAGTACTTC,CASSTGTGIRAETQYF
.,.,TRBV10-3,TRBJ1-1,TGTGCCATCCTGGGGGGGGCGAACACTGAAGCTTTCTTT,CAILGGANTEAFF
.,.,TRBV30,TRBJ1-2,TGTGCCTGGAGTGGCGGTACAGGGCAAGAGAACTATGGCTACACCTTC,CAWSGGTGQENYGYTF
few,.,TRBV30,TRBJ1-1,TGTGCCTGGAGTGTAACATTCGGGACTGAAGCTTTCTTT,CAWSVTFGTEAFF
.,.,TRBV5-1,TRBJ2-7,TGCGCCAGCAGCTTGTTCGGTTCTTACGAGCAGTACTTC,CASSLFGSYEQYF
.,TRBD1,TRBV9,TRBJ1-1,TGTGCCAGCAGCGTTGGGGACAGGTACATGAACACTGAAGCTTTCTTT,CASSVGDRYMNTEAFF
.,TRBD2,TRBV18,TRBJ2-2,TGTGCCAGCTCGCCCGACCCCGGGACTAGCGGGGGGGCCCTTCCCGGGGAGCTGTTTTTT,CASSPDPGTSGGALPGELFF
.,.,TRBV28,TRBJ1-5,TGTGCCAGCAGACCGAGGGAAGGGTTGGGCTGGCAGCCCCAGCATTTT,CASRPREGLGWQPQHF
.,.,TRBV19,TRBJ2-3,TGTGCCAGTACCAACCCTCCCCTAACAGGAGATACGCAGTATTTT,CASTNPPLTGDTQYF
once,TRBD2,TRBV3-1/TRBV3-2,TRBJ2-7,TGTGCCAGCAGCCAAACGGGACTAGCGGGAGGTTTTACCTACGAGCAGTACTTC,CASSQTGLAGGFTYEQYF
.,.,TRBV6-1,TRBJ2-4,TGTGCCAGCAGTGAATCGGGGTCGAACATTCAGTACTTC,CASSESGSNIQYF
.,TRBD1,TRBV12-3/TRBV12-4,TRBJ1-1,TGTGCCAGCAGTTTCCTGGACAGGGCTGAAGCTTTCTTT,CASSFLDRAEAFF
.,TRBD1,TRBV5-1,TRBJ2-1,TGCGCCAGCAGCTGGGACAGGAGAACCTACAATGAGCAGTTCTTC,CASSWDRRTYNEQFF
.,.,TRBV6-5,TRBJ1-1,TGTGCCAGCAGTTACGGGGGGGAAAACACTGAAGCTTTCTTT,CASSYGGENTEAFF
.,TRBD2,TRBV28,TRBJ2-2,TGTGCCAGCGTCCCTTCTCAGGGCGTGGGACTAGCCGGGGAGCTGTTTTTT,CASVPSQGVGLAGELFF
.,.,TRBV7-7,TRBJ2-3,TGTGCCAGCAGCCGTACAAGCACAGATACGCAGTATTTT,CASSRTSTDTQYF
.,.,TRBV28,TRBJ2-7,TGTGCCAGCCGAGAAACTCCCTCCGGCGGCTACGAGCAGTACTTC,CASRETPSGGYEQYF